Listed below are T cell receptor beta chains from one sample, sequenced in a study of blood T cell repertoires in COVID-19. The repertoire was sequenced with immunoSEQ multiplex PCR; TCRdb's copy has only in-frame clones and lacks some. The sample carries more than 85,000 clones, around 87% recorded once. Sample: peripheral blood. The receptors here all came from a human donor in a cohort sampled during active COVID-19. Both conserved end residues are part of each CDR3. D genes are given only for firm matches. The size of a clone is reported for some rows only, either as once, few or many, or as a class for expanded clones.

TRBD1,.,TRBV7-6,TRBJ1-1,CASSSRDRGHTEAFF,TGTGCCAGCAGCTCCAGGGACAGGGGGCATACTGAAGCTTTCTTT
.,.,TRBV2,TRBJ2-5,CASRVQGIGTQYF,TGTGCCAGCAGGGTCCAGGGCATCGGGACCCAGTACTTC
.,few,TRBV11-2,TRBJ1-1,CASSQQGNTEAFF,TGTGCCAGCAGCCAGCAGGGGAACACTGAAGCTTTCTTT
TRBD2,once,TRBV4-1,TRBJ2-3,CASGRLLREADTQYF,TGCGCCAGCGGACGACTTCTGCGGGAGGCAGATACGCAGTATTTT
.,.,TRBV6-4,TRBJ2-3,CASSPRGSSTDTQYF,TGTGCCAGCAGTCCCAGGGGTTCTAGCACAGATACGCAGTATTTT
.,.,TRBV19,TRBJ2-7,CASSIELLGHEQYF,TGTGCCAGTAGTATAGAGCTCCTAGGCCACGAGCAGTACTTC
TRBD1,once,TRBV4-2,TRBJ2-7,CASSHGTGGGYEQYF,TGTGCCAGCAGCCATGGAACAGGGGGTGGGTACGAGCAGTACTTC
.,.,TRBV2,TRBJ1-1,CASSEDLLNTEAFF,TGTGCCAGCAGTGAAGATCTCCTAAACACTGAAGCTTTCTTT
TRBD2,.,TRBV6-2/TRBV6-3,TRBJ2-3,CASSLAGMSTDTQYF,TGTGCCAGCAGCTTAGCGGGGATGAGCACAGATACGCAGTATTTT
.,.,TRBV7-9,TRBJ1-2,CASSLNYYGYTF,TGTGCCAGCAGCTTGAACTACTATGGCTACACCTTC
TRBD1,.,TRBV19,TRBJ2-7,CASGGTGPYEQYF,TGTGCCAGTGGGGGGACAGGTCCCTACGAGCAGTACTTC
.,.,TRBV7-3,TRBJ1-1,CASSLEVYTEAFF,TGTGCCAGCAGCTTAGAGGTGTACACTGAAGCTTTCTTT
TRBD1,.,TRBV28,TRBJ2-3,CASSAGRGRIIPDTQYF,TGTGCCAGCAGTGCGGGCAGGGGGCGCATCATTCCTGATACGCAGTATTTT
TRBD1,.,TRBV7-2,TRBJ2-7,CASSKRWVNRGLHEQYF,TGTGCCAGCAGTAAAAGATGGGTTAACAGGGGCCTTCACGAGCAGTACTTC
.,.,TRBV9,TRBJ1-5,CASSVDWWQPQHF,TGTGCCAGCAGCGTAGACTGGTGGCAGCCCCAGCATTTT
TRBD1,once,TRBV6-1,TRBJ1-3,CASSENPGQGGNTIYF,TGTGCCAGCAGTGAAAACCCGGGACAGGGGGGGAACACCATATATTTT
TRBD2,.,TRBV7-9,TRBJ2-3,CASSIGTSGGPF,TGTGCCAGCAGCATTGGGACTAGCGGGGGCCCTTTT
TRBD1,.,TRBV18,TRBJ1-5,CASSLRTGRDNQPQHF,TGTGCCAGCTCCCTCCGGACAGGGAGAGACAATCAGCCCCAGCATTTT
.,.,TRBV5-6,TRBJ2-3,CASSLRSTDTQYF,TGTGCCAGCAGCTTGCGTAGCACAGATACGCAGTATTTT
TRBD2,.,TRBV4-2,TRBJ2-1,CASSQGTVAGGNNEQFF,TGTGCCAGCAGCCAAGGGACCGTAGCGGGGGGGAACAATGAGCAGTTCTTC
TRBD2,once,TRBV2,TRBJ2-5,CASSALGSGGQETQYF,TGTGCCAGCAGTGCACTTGGGAGCGGGGGGCAAGAGACCCAGTACTTC
.,.,TRBV9,TRBJ2-7,CASSVDSLSYEQYF,TGTGCCAGCAGCGTAGACAGCCTCTCCTACGAGCAGTACTTC
.,.,TRBV5-6,TRBJ1-6,CASSLGRSNSPLHF,TGTGCCAGCAGCTTGGGTAGAAGTAATTCACCCCTCCACTTT
.,.,TRBV7-2,TRBJ1-5,CASSLQGGQPQHF,TGTGCCAGCAGCTTACAGGGAGGTCAGCCCCAGCATTTT
.,.,TRBV28,TRBJ1-1,CASRPGSRNTEAFF,TGTGCCAGCAGACCGGGAAGCCGGAACACTGAAGCTTTCTTT
.,.,TRBV4-3,TRBJ2-5,CASSQEALGGETQYF,TGCGCCAGCAGCCAAGAAGCACTAGGAGGTGAGACCCAGTACTTC
.,.,TRBV11-2,TRBJ2-2,CASSLLGADTGELFF,TGTGCCAGCAGCTTGTTAGGGGCCGACACCGGGGAGCTGTTTTTT